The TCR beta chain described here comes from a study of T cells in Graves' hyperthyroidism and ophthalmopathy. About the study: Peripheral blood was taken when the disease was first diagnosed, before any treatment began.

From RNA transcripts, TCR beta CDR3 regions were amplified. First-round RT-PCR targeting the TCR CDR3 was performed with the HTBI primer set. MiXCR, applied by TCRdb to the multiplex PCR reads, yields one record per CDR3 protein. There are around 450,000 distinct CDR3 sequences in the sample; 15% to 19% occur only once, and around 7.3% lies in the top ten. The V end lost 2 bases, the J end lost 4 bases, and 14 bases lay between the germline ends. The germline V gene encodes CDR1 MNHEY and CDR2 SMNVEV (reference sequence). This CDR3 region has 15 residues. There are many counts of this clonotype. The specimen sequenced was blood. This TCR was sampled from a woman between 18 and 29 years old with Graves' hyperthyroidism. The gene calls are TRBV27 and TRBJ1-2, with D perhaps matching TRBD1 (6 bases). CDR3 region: CASSLVAGALYGYTF. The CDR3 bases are TGTGCCAGCAGTTTAGTCGCAGGGGCACTCTATGGCTACACCTTC.